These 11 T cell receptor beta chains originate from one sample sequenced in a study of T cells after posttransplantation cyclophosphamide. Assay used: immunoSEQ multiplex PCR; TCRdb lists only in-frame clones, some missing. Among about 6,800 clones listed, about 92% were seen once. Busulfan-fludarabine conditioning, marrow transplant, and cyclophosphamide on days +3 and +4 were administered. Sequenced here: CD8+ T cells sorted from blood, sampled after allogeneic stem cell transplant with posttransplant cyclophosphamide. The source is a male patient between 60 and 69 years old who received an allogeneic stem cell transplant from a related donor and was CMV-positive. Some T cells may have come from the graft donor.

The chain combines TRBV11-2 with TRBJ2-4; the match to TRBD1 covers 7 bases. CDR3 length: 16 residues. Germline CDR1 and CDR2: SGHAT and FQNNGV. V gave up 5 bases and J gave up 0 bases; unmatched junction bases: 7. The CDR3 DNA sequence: TGTGCCAGCAGCCCGACAGGGCTCCTAGCCAAAAACATTCAGTACTTC. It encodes CASSPTGLLAKNIQYF.

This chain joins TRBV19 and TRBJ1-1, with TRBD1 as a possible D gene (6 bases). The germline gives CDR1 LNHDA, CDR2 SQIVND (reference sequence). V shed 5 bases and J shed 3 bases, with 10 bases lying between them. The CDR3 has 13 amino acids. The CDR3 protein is CASSASGDTEAFF. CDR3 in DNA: TGTGCCAGTAGTGCCTCAGGGGACACTGAAGCTTTCTTT.

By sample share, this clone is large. CDR3 region: CASSQDRGFEQFF. The CDR3 nucleotides read TGCGCCAGCAGCCAAGACAGAGGGTTTGAGCAGTTCTTC. The J gene is TRBJ2-1, the V gene TRBV4-3; D is possibly TRBD2 (5 bases). Trimming shortened V by 0 bases and J by 9 bases, and 9 bases separated the two germline ends. Germline V gene lookup returns CDR1 LGHNA and CDR2 YSLEER. The CDR3 spans 13 residues.

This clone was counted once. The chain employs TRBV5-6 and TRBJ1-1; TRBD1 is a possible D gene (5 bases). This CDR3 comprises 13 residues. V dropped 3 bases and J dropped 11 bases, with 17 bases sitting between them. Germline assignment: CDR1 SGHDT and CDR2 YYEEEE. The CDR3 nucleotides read TGTGCCAGCAGCTGGGGACTCTCCCAAGAGGCTTTCTTT. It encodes CASSWGLSQEAFF. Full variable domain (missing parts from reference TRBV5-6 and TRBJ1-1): DAGVTQSPTHLIKTRGQQVTLRCSPKSGHDTVSWYQQALGQGPQFIFQYYEEEERQRGNFPDRFSGHQFPNYSSELNVNALLLGDSALYLCASSWGLSQEAFFGQGTRLTVV.

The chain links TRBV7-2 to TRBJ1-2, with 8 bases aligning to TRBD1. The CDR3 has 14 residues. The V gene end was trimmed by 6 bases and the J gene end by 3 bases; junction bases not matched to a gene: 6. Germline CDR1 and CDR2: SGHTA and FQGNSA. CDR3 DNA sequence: TGTGCCAGCAGGTCGACAGGGGCGGACTATGGCTACACCTTC. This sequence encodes CASRSTGADYGYTF. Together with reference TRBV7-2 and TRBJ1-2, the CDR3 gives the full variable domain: GAGVSQSPSNKVTEKGKDVELRCDPISGHTALYWYRQSLGQGLEFLIYFQGNSAPDKSGLPSDRFSAERTGGSVSTLTIQRTQQEDSAVYLCASRSTGADYGYTFGSGTRLTVV.

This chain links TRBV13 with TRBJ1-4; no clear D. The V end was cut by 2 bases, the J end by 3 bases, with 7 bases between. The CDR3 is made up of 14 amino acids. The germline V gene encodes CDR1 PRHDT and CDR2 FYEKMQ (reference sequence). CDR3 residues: CASSLSRPNEKLFF. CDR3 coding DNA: TGTGCCAGCAGCTTATCGCGTCCTAATGAAAAACTGTTTTTT.

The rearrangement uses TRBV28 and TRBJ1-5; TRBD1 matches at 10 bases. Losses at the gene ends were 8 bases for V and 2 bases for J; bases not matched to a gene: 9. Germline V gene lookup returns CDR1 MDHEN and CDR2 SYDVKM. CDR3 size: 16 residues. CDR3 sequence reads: CASVSRQGAGNQPQHF. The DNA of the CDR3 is TGTGCCAGCGTTTCCAGACAGGGGGCGGGCAATCAGCCCCAGCATTTT.

This CDR3 reads CASSYSITGGNEKLFF. The CDR3 DNA follows: TGTGCCAGCAGTTACTCGATAACAGGGGGTAATGAAAAACTGTTTTTT. The V gene is TRBV6-6, the J gene TRBJ1-4; 8 bases align to TRBD1. This CDR3 spans 16 amino acids. V lost 0 bases to trimming and J lost 4 bases; unmatched junction nucleotides: 4. Germline V gives CDR1 MNHNY, CDR2 SVGAGI (reference sequence).

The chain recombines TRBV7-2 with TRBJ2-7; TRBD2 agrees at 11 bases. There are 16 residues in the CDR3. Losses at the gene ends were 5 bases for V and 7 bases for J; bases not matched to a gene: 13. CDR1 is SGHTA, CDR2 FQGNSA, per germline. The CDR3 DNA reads TGTGCCAGCAGCGCGTCACTAGCGGGGGCTCGTCTGGAGCAGTACTTC. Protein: CASSASLAGARLEQYF.

The CDR3: CASSRDSTRYEQYF. In nucleotides, the CDR3 is TGTGCCAGCAGCCGGGACTCGACCCGATACGAGCAGTACTTC. The rearrangement uses TRBV2 and TRBJ2-5; D might be TRBD2 (6 bases). The J call could be wrong; TRBJ2-7 is a better fit for the DNA end. This CDR3 contains 14 residues. Germline V gene lookup returns CDR1 SNHLY and CDR2 FYNNEI.

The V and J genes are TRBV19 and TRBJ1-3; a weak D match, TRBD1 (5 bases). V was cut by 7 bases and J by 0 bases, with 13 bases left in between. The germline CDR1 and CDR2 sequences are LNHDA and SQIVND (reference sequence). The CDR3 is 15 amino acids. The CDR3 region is CASKIRAYSGNTIYF. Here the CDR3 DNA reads TGTGCCAGTAAAATCAGGGCATACTCTGGAAACACCATATATTTT.